One and the same sample provided the 19 T cell receptor beta chains below, sequenced in a study of a mutant IDH1 vaccine in newly diagnosed glioma. Stated time point: week 47, end of study. One vaccine dose held 300 ug of mutant IDH1 20-mer peptide and came with topical imiquimod. Assay: immunoSEQ multiplex PCR; the TCRdb copy retains only in-frame clones and omits some. The data contain about 32,000 clones, roughly nine tenths of them seen just once; the ten biggest clones take up around 2.2%. What these receptors recognize is not known. Sequenced material: PBMCs, taken from a glioma patient whose treatment included an IDH1 peptide vaccine. The source is a man between 35 and 55 years old with glioma.

The chain joins TRBV27 to TRBJ2-4; perhaps TRBD1 as D (6 bases). The CDR3 is made up of 17 amino acids. Trimming removed 5 bases at V and 0 bases at J, with 17 bases between. Per germline, CDR1 MNHEY and CDR2 SMNVEV (reference sequence). The CDR3 DNA follows: TGTGCCAGCAGTAGGCGACAGGATCCCTTAGCCAAAAACATTCAGTACTTC. Amino acids: CASSRRQDPLAKNIQYF.

This rearrangement joins TRBV9 to TRBJ2-7, with D possibly TRBD1 on 5 matching bases. Germline CDR1 and CDR2: SGDLS and YYNGEE. V lost 0 bases and J lost 4, with 14 bases in between. This CDR3 region has 15 residues. The CDR3 coding sequence is TGTGCCAGCAGCGTAGGGGCAGGGATTCGATACGAGCAGTACTTC. Translation gives CASSVGAGIRYEQYF.

This clone was observed a few times. The gene calls are TRBV2 and TRBJ1-2, with TRBD1 matching over 9 bases. The CDR3 has 15 amino acids. The junction had 16 bases not matched to a gene; V was cut back by 9 bases and J by 8 bases. Germline V gives CDR1 SNHLY, CDR2 FYNNEI. The CDR3 loop is CASTKGNRGRGGYTF. Here the CDR3 DNA reads TGTGCCAGTACCAAGGGAAACAGGGGGCGAGGAGGCTACACCTTC.

The chain couples TRBV18 to TRBJ2-1; D may be TRBD2 (6 bases). The V gene's germline CDR1 is KGHSH and CDR2 LQKENI. V lost 3 bases and J lost 12, with 15 bases in between. This CDR3 contains 13 residues. CDR3 DNA sequence: TGTGCCAGCTCACCCCCGGGGGAGTCGGCGCAGTTCTTC. The encoded protein is CASSPPGESAQFF.

The chain joins TRBV6-4 to TRBJ2-3; D gene uncertain. This CDR3 spans 15 amino acids. CDR1 and CDR2 (germline): MRHNA, SNTAGT. Trimming cost V 0 bases and J 0 bases, with 7 bases left between them. CDR3 loop: CASSDSRSSTDTQYF. The CDR3 region has the DNA TGTGCCAGCAGTGACTCGAGGTCTAGCACAGATACGCAGTATTTT.

This clone came up once. This sequence joins TRBV19 and TRBJ2-4, with 10 positions matching TRBD1. Germline V gives CDR1 LNHDA, CDR2 SQIVND (reference sequence). V was pared by 5 bases and J by 0 bases, with 10 bases of the junction left unmatched. The CDR3 is made up of 18 amino acids. The CDR3 spells CASSLLTGGTAAKNIQYF. The CDR3 DNA follows: TGTGCCAGTAGTTTACTGACAGGGGGCACGGCAGCCAAAAACATTCAGTACTTC.

The table lists this clone with a count of one. The chain has TRBV18 and TRBJ1-1; D call uncertain. V was shortened by 2 bases and J by 0 bases, with 13 bases between the two germline ends. The V gene's germline CDR1 is KGHSH and CDR2 LQKENI. CDR3 size: 16 residues. The CDR3 bases are TGTGCCAGCTCACCAATGCCAGCAGACTTGAACACTGAAGCTTTCTTT. Translated, it gives CASSPMPADLNTEAFF.

The sample holds one count of this clone. The chain is built from TRBV6-1 and TRBJ2-4; possible D gene TRBD2, 5 bases. The CDR3 contains 16 residues. In germline, CDR1 is MNHNS, CDR2 SASEGT. V was clipped by 3 bases and J by 0 bases, with 12 bases between them. Here the CDR3 reads CASSDLRDLAKNIQYF. The CDR3 DNA reads TGTGCCAGCAGTGATCTCCGGGATTTAGCCAAAAACATTCAGTACTTC.

The chain is built from TRBV5-6 and TRBJ1-3, with D maybe TRBD1 (6 bases). The germline V and J ends were trimmed by 0 bases and 0 bases, with 13 bases remaining between them. The V gene's germline CDR1 is SGHDT and CDR2 YYEEEE. The CDR3 runs 17 residues. The CDR3 is CASSLEQGPFSGNTIYF. The CDR3 DNA sequence: TGTGCCAGCAGCTTGGAACAGGGACCTTTCTCTGGAAACACCATATATTTT.

This chain links TRBV5-4 with TRBJ1-2; 10 bases are a match to TRBD1. Trimming removed 1 base from V and 7 bases from J; junction bases left unmatched: 10. CDR3 length: 16 amino acids. Germline lookup yields CDR1 SGHNT and CDR2 YYREEE (reference sequence). The CDR3 DNA reads TGTGCCAGCAGCTTGAACCCGGGACAGGGGAAGGGTGGCTACACCTTC. Amino acids: CASSLNPGQGKGGYTF.

The chain combines TRBV28 with TRBJ1-2; D may be TRBD1 (5 bases). Germline-derived CDR1 and CDR2 are MDHEN and SYDVKM. The CDR3 spans 13 residues. V dropped 5 bases and J dropped 5 bases, with 12 bases sitting between them. The CDR3 DNA follows: TGTGCCAGCAGTCCGGGGCGGGGATATGGCTACACCTTC. The encoded protein is CASSPGRGYGYTF.

The gene calls are TRBV6-1 and TRBJ1-2; D may be TRBD1 (6 bases). V was pared by 1 base and J by 4 bases, with 13 bases between. Germline V gene sequence: CDR1 MNHNS, CDR2 SASEGT. This CDR3 has 15 amino acids. The CDR3 loop reads CASSEGHRAIYGYTF. The CDR3 DNA reads TGTGCCAGCAGTGAAGGCCACAGGGCGATCTATGGCTACACCTTC.

This clone appeared once. J is TRBJ1-5 and V is TRBV19; no firm D call. V shed 8 bases and J shed 1 base, with 21 bases lying between them. The CDR3 consists of 17 residues. The germline V gene has CDR1 LNHDA and CDR2 SQIVND (reference sequence). CDR3 protein: CASEQARESGSNQPQHF. CDR3 in DNA: TGTGCCAGTGAGCAGGCCCGGGAATCCGGGAGCAATCAGCCCCAGCATTTT.

The CDR3 sequence is CASSLGGFNQPQHF. For the CDR3, the DNA is TGTGCCAGCAGCTTAGGGGGGTTCAATCAGCCCCAGCATTTT. The chain uses TRBV7-2 and TRBJ1-5; possible D gene TRBD1, 5 bases. This CDR3 has 14 residues. The V end lost 1 base, the J end lost 3 bases, and 7 bases lay between the germline ends. Germline lookup yields CDR1 SGHTA and CDR2 FQGNSA.

The chain carries TRBV28 and TRBJ1-2, with D perhaps TRBD1 (6 bases). CDR3 size: 14 residues. V was clipped by 7 bases and J by 2 bases, with 14 bases between them. Germline loops: CDR1 MDHEN, CDR2 SYDVKM. The CDR3 loop is CASTISRGNYGYTF. The CDR3 DNA reads TGTGCCAGCACCATCTCGAGGGGGAACTATGGCTACACCTTC.

The chain combines TRBV19 with TRBJ2-1; 7 bases are a match to TRBD2. Germline V gene data show CDR1 as LNHDA and CDR2 as SQIVND (reference sequence). After removal of 4 bases from V and 4 bases from J, the junction contained 13 bases not matched to a gene. This CDR3 has 17 residues. The CDR3 sequence is CASSTDLSSGYYNEQFF. CDR3 nucleotides: TGTGCCAGTAGTACCGACCTCTCTAGCGGCTATTACAATGAGCAGTTCTTC. Drawing the rest from reference TRBV19 and TRBJ2-1, the complete variable domain is DGGITQSPKYLFRKEGQNVTLSCEQNLNHDAMYWYRQDPGQGLRLIYYSQIVNDFQKGDIAEGYSVSREKKESFPLTVTSAQKNPTAFYLCASSTDLSSGYYNEQFFGPGTRLTVL.

This chain joins TRBV13 and TRBJ2-1; D is perhaps TRBD1 (6 bases). The V end lost 1 base, the J end lost 2 bases, and 12 bases lay between the germline ends. Germline CDR1 PRHDT, CDR2 FYEKMQ (reference sequence). The CDR3 has 16 amino acids. CDR3 sequence reads: CASSLDGRGPYNEQFF. In DNA, the CDR3 is TGTGCCAGCAGCTTAGATGGCAGGGGTCCCTACAATGAGCAGTTCTTC.

The gene calls are TRBV28 and TRBJ2-3; TRBD2 aligns across 9 bases. CDR3 size: 15 residues. The germline CDR1 and CDR2 sequences are MDHEN and SYDVKM. J lost 2 bases, V lost 1 base, and 1 base had no gene match. CDR3 sequence: CASSLSSGVTDTQYF. The DNA of the CDR3 is TGTGCCAGCAGTTTATCTAGCGGGGTCACAGATACGCAGTATTTT.

In DNA form, the CDR3 reads TGCGCCAGCAGCTTGGGAGGGACTAGCGGCGCCTACGAGCAGTACTTC. Its translation is CASSLGGTSGAYEQYF. The V and J genes are TRBV5-1 and TRBJ2-7, with TRBD2 matching over 11 bases. The germline gives CDR1 SGHRS, CDR2 YFSETQ. The CDR3 has 16 residues. The J segment lost 2 bases and the V segment lost 0 bases, leaving 4 bases of the junction unmatched.